The entry below gives a single T cell receptor (beta chain) sequence along with its context. Its antigen is still unknown. Multiplex PCR, run in two rounds, amplified TCR beta CDR3 from genomic DNA. First-round PCR employed TRBV- and TRBJ-specific primers for each gene. TCRdb analysed the multiplex PCR reads with MiXCR anew, one entry per CDR3 protein. This sample yields approximately 13,000 distinct CDR3 sequences, of which approximately 33% are seen a single time; 28% belongs to the top ten. These data are taken from a study of prognosis after radiotherapy for stage I lung cancer. Study context: Post-radiotherapy, distant metastases were observed in a handful of patients (median 7 months), whereas no significant progression was observed in approximately 14.

The CDR3 totals 14 residues. Trimming cost V 8 bases and J 6 bases, with 18 bases left between them. From germline, CDR1 is MDHEN and CDR2 SYDVKM. Study-wide results and caveats: Differing TRBV and TRBJ gene usage was reportedly seen between patients with and without metastases.

Patients were uniformly node-negative by CT and PET/CT and had received no prior chemotherapy or radiotherapy, with no other malignancies. The starting material was PBMCs, obtained before or after stereotactic body radiation therapy (not recorded which). The receptor was derived from a donor over 45 with non-small cell lung cancer. The chain combines TRBV28 with TRBJ2-3; D perhaps matches TRBD2 (5 bases). The CDR3 sequence is CASGPGKRSDTQYF. The CDR3 coding sequence is TGTGCCAGCGGGCCGGGAAAGAGAAGTGATACGCAGTATTTT. The variable domain in full, with the rest retrieved from reference TRBV28 and TRBJ2-3, is DVKVTQSSRYLVKRTGEKVFLECVQDMDHENMFWYRQDPGLGLRLIYFSYDVKMKEKGDIPEGYSVSREKKERFSLILESASTNQTSMYLCASGPGKRSDTQYFGPGTRLTVL.